This record covers a single T cell receptor (beta chain). This entry belongs to a study of cytomegalovirus exposure and HLA in healthy donors. About the study: Out of 150 million to 200 million T cells, an earlier analysis found fewer than 140 million unique TCR beta sequences in total.

Both 60 Vbeta primers and 13 Jbeta primers went into the PCR. Repertoires were generated with immunoSEQ multiplex PCR, while TCRdb's copy carries only in-frame clones and drops some. The sample contains 110,000 to 150,000 clones, 65% to 80% of which appear only once. CDR1 SGHVS and CDR2 FNYEAQ come from the germline V gene. CDR3 length equals 15 residues. Sequencing was performed on PBMCs. The sequence was collected from a male donor in good health and CMV-seronegative. V and J are TRBV7-6 and TRBJ2-5; D may be TRBD2 (6 bases). The DNA matches TRBJ2-7 better at its end, which makes the J call doubtful. CDR3 sequence reads: CASSPGLPTHYEQYF. In nucleotides, the CDR3 is TGTGCCAGCAGCCCCGGACTACCGACTCACTACGAGCAGTACTTC.